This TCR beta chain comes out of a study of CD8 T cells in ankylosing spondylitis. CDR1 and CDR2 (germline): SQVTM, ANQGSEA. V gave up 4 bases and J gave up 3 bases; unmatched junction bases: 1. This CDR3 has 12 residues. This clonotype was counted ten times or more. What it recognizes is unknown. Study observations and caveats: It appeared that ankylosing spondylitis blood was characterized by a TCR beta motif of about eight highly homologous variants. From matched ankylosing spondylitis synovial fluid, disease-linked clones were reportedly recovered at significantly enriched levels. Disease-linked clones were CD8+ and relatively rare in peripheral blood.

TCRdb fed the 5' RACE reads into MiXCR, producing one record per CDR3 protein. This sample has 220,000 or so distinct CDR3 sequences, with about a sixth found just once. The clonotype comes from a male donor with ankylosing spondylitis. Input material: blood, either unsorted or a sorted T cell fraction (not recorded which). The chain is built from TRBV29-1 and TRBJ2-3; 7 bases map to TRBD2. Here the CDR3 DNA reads TGCAGCGTTGGCGGGAGTACAGATACGCAGTATTTT. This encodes CSVGGSTDTQYF.